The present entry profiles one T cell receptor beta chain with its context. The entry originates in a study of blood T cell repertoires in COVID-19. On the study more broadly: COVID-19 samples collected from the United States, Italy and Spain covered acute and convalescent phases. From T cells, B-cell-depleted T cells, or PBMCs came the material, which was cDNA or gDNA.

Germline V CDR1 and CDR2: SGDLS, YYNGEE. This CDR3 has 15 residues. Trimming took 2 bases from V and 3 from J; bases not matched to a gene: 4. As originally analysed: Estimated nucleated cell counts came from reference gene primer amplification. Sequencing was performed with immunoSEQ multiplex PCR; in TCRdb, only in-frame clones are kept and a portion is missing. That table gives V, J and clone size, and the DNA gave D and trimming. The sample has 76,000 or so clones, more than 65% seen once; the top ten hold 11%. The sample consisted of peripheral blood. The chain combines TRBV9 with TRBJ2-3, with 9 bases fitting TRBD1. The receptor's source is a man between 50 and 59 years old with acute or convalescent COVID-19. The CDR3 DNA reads TGTGCCAGCAGCGTTGGGACAGGGTGGACAGATACGCAGTATTTT. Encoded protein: CASSVGTGWTDTQYF.